The next 21 T cell receptor beta chains were all read from a single sample in a study of T cells in Graves' hyperthyroidism and ophthalmopathy. Amplified TCR beta CDR3 regions derived from RNA transcripts. The TCR CDR3 was amplified in a first-round RT-PCR using the HTBI primer set. TCRdb independently ran MiXCR on the multiplex PCR reads; one entry per CDR3 protein. The table includes hundreds of thousands of distinct CDR3 sequences, around 14% detected once. Sequenced input: blood. These receptors originate from a woman between 18 and 29 years old with Graves' hyperthyroidism.

The rearrangement joins TRBV2 to TRBJ2-1; TRBD2 aligns across 7 bases. Germline assignment: CDR1 SNHLY and CDR2 FYNNEI. The CDR3 covers 15 residues. V shed 2 bases, J shed 8 bases, and the junction held 9 bases outside the gene matches. CDR3 loop: CASSESLGGSDEQFF. The CDR3, as DNA: TGTGCCAGCAGTGAATCCCTCGGCGGGAGCGATGAGCAGTTCTTC.

This clonotype was detected many times. V and J are TRBV19 and TRBJ2-5; D is perhaps TRBD1 (5 bases). V gave up 4 bases and J gave up 4 bases, with 10 bases separating them. The germline gives CDR1 LNHDA, CDR2 SQIVND (reference sequence). The CDR3 has 13 residues. CDR3 coding DNA: TGTGCCAGTAGTACCCAGGGTGTAGAGACCCAGTACTTC. Translating gives CASSTQGVETQYF.

Of note for this clonotype: It may be a read error: a sequence one base away is much more abundant. The chain is built from TRBV20-1 and TRBJ2-3; D uncertain. CDR1 is DFQATT and CDR2 is SNEGSKA in the germline V gene (reference sequence). The germline V and J ends were trimmed by 1 base and 5 bases, with 7 bases remaining between them. This CDR3 spans 12 amino acids. The DNA for the CDR3 is TGCAGTGCTAGAGTACGGCGAGATACGCAGTATTTT. Residues: CSARVRRDTQYF.

This clonotype was seen ten or more times. The chain carries TRBV12-3 or TRBV12-4 and TRBJ2-3, with 8 bases that match TRBD2. V shed 3 bases, J shed 3 bases, and the junction held 8 bases outside the gene matches. The CDR3 is 16 amino acids. The CDR3: CASSFFDGGATDTQYF. DNA of the CDR3: TGTGCCAGCAGTTTCTTCGACGGGGGGGCTACAGATACGCAGTATTTT.

This rearrangement joins TRBV7-6 to TRBJ2-6; unclear D gene. Per the germline V gene, CDR1 is SGHVS and CDR2 is FNYEAQ. V lost 1 base, J lost 2 bases, and 3 bases lay in between. The CDR3 consists of 14 residues. Here the CDR3 DNA reads TGTGCCAGCAGCTTAGGACCTGGGGCCAACGTCCTGACTTTC. The encoded protein is CASSLGPGANVLTF.

This rearrangement joins TRBV10-3 to TRBJ2-5; D gene uncertain. Germline values: CDR1 ENHRY, CDR2 SYGVKD. This CDR3 is built from 14 residues. Trimming removed 10 bases at V and 3 bases at J, with 18 bases between. CDR3 residues: CASRPIREEETQYF. CDR3 nucleotides: TGTGCCAGCCGACCTATTAGGGAAGAAGAGACCCAGTACTTC.

This clonotype was counted many times. A much larger clone differs from this one at a single base, so this may be a read error. The chain joins TRBV13 to TRBJ2-3; possibly TRBD1 for D (6 bases). V was trimmed by 8 bases and J by 0 bases, leaving 15 bases between them. Germline CDR1 and CDR2: PRHDT and FYEKMQ (reference sequence). CDR3 length: 15 residues. The CDR3 protein is CASGPRTASTDTQYF. CDR3 nucleotide sequence: TGTGCCAGCGGCCCCCGGACAGCCAGCACAGATACGCAGTATTTT.

This clonotype was observed at least ten times. The CDR3 here is CASSPFWVAGFTYEQYF. The CDR3 nucleotides read TGTGCCAGCAGTCCCTTTTGGGTAGCGGGCTTTACCTACGAGCAGTACTTC. The genes are TRBV28 and TRBJ2-7, with 7 positions matching TRBD2. The germline V gene has CDR1 MDHEN and CDR2 SYDVKM. The CDR3 has 17 residues. The V and J ends lost 5 bases and 2 bases, in that order; junction bases with no gene match: 15.

This clonotype was recorded many times. The chain recombines TRBV27 with TRBJ2-7, with D possibly being TRBD1 (6 bases). V lost 6 bases, J lost 5 bases, and 14 bases lay in between. The CDR3 sequence is 13 residues long. Germline V gene data show CDR1 as MNHEY and CDR2 as SMNVEV (reference sequence). The CDR3 bases are TGTGCCAGCAGATTTACAGGGATCCACGAGCAGTACTTC. This translates into CASRFTGIHEQYF.

The chain couples TRBV27 to TRBJ2-1; 9 bases map to TRBD2. Trimming removed 0 bases from V and 2 bases from J; junction bases left unmatched: 17. CDR3 size: 21 residues. Germline V gene lookup returns CDR1 MNHEY and CDR2 SMNVEV (reference sequence). CDR3 sequence reads: CASSLSVVSGGQLDAYNEQFF. The CDR3 nucleotides are TGTGCCAGCAGTTTATCGGTGGTTAGCGGGGGCCAATTGGATGCCTACAATGAGCAGTTCTTC.

This clonotype was observed at least ten times. The rearrangement uses TRBV3-1 and TRBJ1-1; a possible D gene is TRBD1 (6 bases). Germline CDR1 is LGHDT and CDR2 is YNNKEL (reference sequence). Trimming shortened V by 0 bases and J by 0 bases, and 8 bases separated the two germline ends. The CDR3 is 15 residues long. Written as DNA, the CDR3 is TGTGCCAGCAGCCAAGAGGGGGACATGAACACTGAAGCTTTCTTT. Translation gives CASSQEGDMNTEAFF.

This clonotype was counted many times. This rearrangement joins TRBV11-3 to TRBJ2-3, with a tentative D call TRBD1 (7 bases). Germline-derived CDR1 and CDR2 are SGHNT and YENEEA. The V gene lost 5 bases and the J gene lost 2 bases, with 11 bases spanning the gap. The CDR3 is made up of 14 amino acids. The CDR3 loop is CASSPGGNTDTQYF. The CDR3 region has the DNA TGTGCCAGCAGCCCAGGGGGGAACACAGATACGCAGTATTTT.

This clonotype was observed at least ten times. The chain combines TRBV12-3 or TRBV12-4 with TRBJ2-7; the D call may be TRBD1 or TRBD2 (5 bases each). This CDR3 spans 15 amino acids. V was pared by 6 bases and J by 0 bases, with 15 bases between. The CDR3: CASSLGDHSSYEQYF. The DNA of the CDR3 is TGTGCCAGCAGCTTGGGGGACCACAGCTCCTACGAGCAGTACTTC.

This clonotype was seen at least ten times. V is TRBV27 and J is TRBJ1-6; TRBD1 agrees at 7 bases. CDR3 size: 15 residues. Germline CDR1 reads MNHEY; CDR2 reads SMNVEV (reference sequence). J gave up 9 bases and V 5 bases, and 10 bases lay outside the gene matches. The CDR3 is CASSPLTGRGSPLHF. CDR3 DNA sequence: TGTGCCAGCAGTCCCCTGACAGGGAGGGGTTCACCCCTCCACTTT.

This clonotype turned up a few times. V is TRBV4-1 and J is TRBJ2-5; 9 positions agree with TRBD2. CDR3 length: 15 residues. Per the germline V gene, CDR1 is MGHRA and CDR2 is YSYEKL. Trimming took 3 bases from V and 7 from J; bases not matched to a gene: 9. The CDR3 DNA reads TGCGCCAGCAGCCACCAGACTAGCGGAGTCTGGACCCAGTACTTC. As protein: CASSHQTSGVWTQYF.

At least ten counts were recorded for this clonotype. This chain uses TRBV10-3 with TRBJ2-7, with 9 bases fitting TRBD2. The V segment lost 8 bases and the J segment 2 bases; nucleotides outside the gene matches: 7. There are 14 residues in the CDR3. The V gene's germline CDR1 is ENHRY and CDR2 SYGVKD. The CDR3 spells CAISRASGTYEQYF. In DNA form, the CDR3 reads TGTGCCATCTCAAGGGCTAGCGGGACCTACGAGCAGTACTTC.

This clonotype was counted ten times or more. This chain connects TRBV12-3 or TRBV12-4 to TRBJ2-3; possibly TRBD2 for D (5 bases). The V and J ends lost 8 bases and 0 bases respectively, with 12 bases between them. The CDR3 covers 14 residues. CDR3: CASVGAASTDTQYF. The CDR3 DNA follows: TGTGCCAGCGTGGGAGCAGCTAGCACAGATACGCAGTATTTT.

This clonotype occurred many times. V and J are TRBV20-1 and TRBJ2-2; D may be TRBD1 or TRBD2 (5 bases each). CDR1 is DFQATT, CDR2 SNEGSKA, per germline (reference sequence). Trimming shortened V by 2 bases and J by 4 bases, and 17 bases separated the two germline ends. This CDR3 has 16 amino acids. The CDR3 nucleotides read TGCAGTGCTAGAAGCCGATGGGGCGCGGGCACCGGGGAGCTGTTTTTT. It encodes CSARSRWGAGTGELFF.

The chain joins TRBV7-4 to TRBJ1-2; D is perhaps TRBD1 (6 bases). V was pared by 5 bases and J by 2 bases, with 30 bases between. The CDR3 sequence is 20 residues long. The germline V gene encodes CDR1 SGHVT and CDR2 SQSDAQ. The CDR3 reads CASSPQTRQDAIYSNYGYTF. The CDR3 nucleotides are TGTGCCAGCAGCCCCCAAACCCGACAGGACGCTATTTATTCAAACTATGGCTACACCTTC.

With regard to this clonotype: Given the absence of the conserved phenylalanine or tryptophan at the CDR3 end, a read error is likely. V is TRBV2 and J is TRBJ1-3; D gene ambiguous. V was clipped by 9 bases and J by 0 bases, with 9 bases between them. From germline, CDR1 is SNHLY and CDR2 FYNNEI. The CDR3 has 13 residues. The CDR3 coding sequence is TGTGCCAGTAAGGTCAACTCTGGAAACACCATATATTCT. Protein sequence: CASKVNSGNTIYS.

This clonotype was seen repeatedly, ten times or more. The CDR3 protein is CASSSPKGSSHGYTF. The CDR3 DNA is TGTGCCAGCAGCTCCCCGAAGGGGAGCTCCCATGGCTACACCTTC. The V gene is TRBV7-9, the J gene TRBJ1-2; perhaps TRBD1 as D (5 bases). V lost 4 bases to trimming and J lost 6 bases, with 18 bases between them. Germline V CDR1 and CDR2: SEHNR, FQNEAQ (reference sequence). The CDR3 is made up of 15 amino acids.